The sequence of this T cell receptor beta chain was determined in a study of beta chain features in type 1 diabetes. Every isolated RNA sample was fully reverse transcribed, so sequencing captured expressed TCRB transcripts. Libraries were prepared by immunoSEQ multiplex PCR; TCRdb keeps only in-frame clonotypes and omits some of them. The sample lists around 250,000 clones, 11% to 15% seen once, with 0.025% to 0.03% in the top ten. A note on this clone: Antigen unknown.

Germline V CDR1 and CDR2: SGHNT, YYREEE (reference sequence). This CDR3 has 17 residues. V was pared by 0 bases and J by 7 bases, with 15 bases of the junction left unmatched. Averaging approximately 110 mL, one heparinised blood draw came from each individual donor. By way of CD45RO/CCR7/CD25/CD127/CD95/CD27, the CD4+ regulatory, stem cell-like memory, central memory and naive cells were sorted. The study's findings and limits: Across patients, naive, central memory and Treg TCRB repertoires exhibited apparently greater similarity than was observed across healthy donors. Moderate yet significant TCRB CDR3 shortening was seen in Type 1 diabetes patients in all four CD4+ subsets.

The chain has TRBV5-4 and TRBJ1-1; 7 bases map to TRBD1. The specimen sequenced was naive CD4+ T cells from blood. This sequence originates from a woman aged 35 to 49 in good health. Here the CDR3 DNA reads TGTGCCAGCAGCTTGGCGGTGTTCGGGACAGAGAGCCTTGAAGCTTTCTTT. Protein product: CASSLAVFGTESLEAFF.